This T cell receptor (beta chain) came from a study of chemoradiotherapy in HPV16-positive cancers. Study as a whole: Candidate HPV-specific T-cell clones and common TCR motifs came from functional assays in a couple of HPV16-positive patients.

CDR1 is MNHEY, CDR2 SMNVEV, per germline (reference sequence). With 7 bases removed from V and 8 bases from J, the gap between germline ends came to 14 bases. The CDR3 spans 13 residues. This table comes from immunoSEQ multiplex PCR, and its TCRdb copy is limited to in-frame clones, with some not included. The sample gives around 30,000 clones, 88% of which show up once; roughly 4.4% is in the top ten. The TCR originated in a human donor with HPV-associated anogenital cancer. The sequenced sample was blood, obtained from a patient who underwent chemoradiotherapy. The chain employs TRBV27 and TRBJ1-4; tentative D call: TRBD1 (5 bases). CDR3 nucleotide sequence: TGTGCCAGCACCTTCTGGGGGAGAGAAAAACTGTTTTTT. Translating gives CASTFWGREKLFF.